This T cell receptor beta chain was captured by sequencing in a study of T-cell memory formation after mild COVID-19. Background on the study: TCR clusters showed largely donor specificity.

This CDR3 is built from 15 residues. V lost 3 bases and J lost 6; bases outside the gene matches: 7. Study outcomes and limitations: Researchers report contracting CD4+ clones mostly in CM and EM, with CD8+ clones in EMRA. Clonal second-wave expansions that peaked on day 37 had unconfirmed SARS-CoV-2 specificity. The finding that pre-infection memory included some responding clones suggested that cross-reactive memory joined.

The table lists this clonotype with many counts. Its antigen is still unknown. TCRdb ran MiXCR on the 5' RACE reads and lists one entry per CDR3 protein. The sample includes 450,000 or so distinct CDR3 sequences, roughly 20% of them seen just once. Material for sequencing was PBMCs or a T cell subset sorted from them (not recorded which). V gene TRBV12-3 or TRBV12-4 combines with J gene TRBJ2-3; TRBD2 agrees at 9 bases. The TCR comes from an adult woman who had mild COVID-19 (a few samples of this study predate the infection). Cell type and time point are not known. CDR3 DNA sequence: TGTGCCAGCAGTTTGGGACTAGCAGGCGTGGATACGCAGTATTTT. This sequence encodes CASSLGLAGVDTQYF.